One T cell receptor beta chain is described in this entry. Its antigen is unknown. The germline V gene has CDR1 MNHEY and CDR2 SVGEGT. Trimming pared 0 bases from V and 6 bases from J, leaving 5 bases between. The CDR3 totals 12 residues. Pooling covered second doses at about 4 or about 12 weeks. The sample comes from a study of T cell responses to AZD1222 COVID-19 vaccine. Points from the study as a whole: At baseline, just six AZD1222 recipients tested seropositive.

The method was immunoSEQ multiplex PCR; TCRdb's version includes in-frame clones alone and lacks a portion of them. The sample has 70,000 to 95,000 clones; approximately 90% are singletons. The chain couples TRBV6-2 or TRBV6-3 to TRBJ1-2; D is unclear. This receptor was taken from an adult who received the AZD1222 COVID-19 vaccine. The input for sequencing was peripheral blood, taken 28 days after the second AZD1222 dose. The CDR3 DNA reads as TGTGCCAGCAGTTACTCGGAGAATGGCTACACCTTC. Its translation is CASSYSENGYTF.